These 14 T cell receptor beta chains originate from one sample sequenced in a study of T cell responses to AZD1222 COVID-19 vaccine. The repertoire was sequenced with immunoSEQ multiplex PCR; TCRdb's copy has only in-frame clones and lacks some. The sample shows roughly 70,000 clones, 88% of them seen only once. Here the sequenced sample was peripheral blood, taken 28 days after the second dose of the MenACWY control vaccine. The receptors derive from an adult who received the MenACWY meningococcal vaccine as a control.

This clone was found once. This chain uses TRBV5-4 with TRBJ1-1; D remains unclear. This CDR3 spans 13 amino acids. V dropped 4 bases and J dropped 0 bases, with 7 bases sitting between them. The germline V gene encodes CDR1 SGHNT and CDR2 YYREEE (reference sequence). The CDR3 nucleotides are TGTGCCAGCAGCGGTGGGATGAACACTGAAGCTTTCTTT. Translation: CASSGGMNTEAFF.

The V gene is TRBV7-2, the J gene TRBJ2-7; D remains unclear. The V gene lost 5 bases and the J gene lost 1 base, with 12 bases spanning the gap. The CDR3 is 14 residues long. The germline V gene encodes CDR1 SGHTA and CDR2 FQGNSA. CDR3 residues: CASSPHPQSYEQYF. CDR3 nucleotides: TGTGCCAGCAGCCCACACCCCCAGTCCTACGAGCAGTACTTC. Complete variable domain (other parts from reference TRBV7-2 and TRBJ2-7): GAGVSQSPSNKVTEKGKDVELRCDPISGHTALYWYRQSLGQGLEFLIYFQGNSAPDKSGLPSDRFSAERTGGSVSTLTIQRTQQEDSAVYLCASSPHPQSYEQYFGPGTRLTVT.

The CDR3 reads CASSLAVRGPDGYTF. As DNA, the CDR3 is TGTGCCAGCAGCTTAGCGGTTAGGGGGCCTGATGGCTACACCTTC. The V gene is TRBV7-2, the J gene TRBJ1-2; 7 bases are shared with TRBD1. This CDR3 has 15 residues. Germline CDR1 and CDR2: SGHTA and FQGNSA. V shed 0 bases and J 6 bases; nucleotides not matched to a gene: 7.

The rearrangement uses TRBV5-6 and TRBJ2-1; D remains ambiguous. The CDR3 loop spans 11 amino acids. V dropped 1 base and J dropped 7 bases, with 3 bases sitting between them. CDR1 is SGHDT and CDR2 is YYEEEE in the germline V gene. The CDR3 sequence is CASSLFNEQFF. The CDR3 region has the DNA TGTGCCAGCAGCTTGTTTAATGAGCAGTTCTTC. The variable domain in full, completed from reference TRBV5-6 and TRBJ2-1, reads DAGVTQSPTHLIKTRGQQVTLRCSPKSGHDTVSWYQQALGQGPQFIFQYYEEEERQRGNFPDRFSGHQFPNYSSELNVNALLLGDSALYLCASSLFNEQFFGPGTRLTVL.

This clone occurred once. This chain joins TRBV7-9 and TRBJ1-6, with 11 bases fitting TRBD1. After removal of 4 bases from V and 10 bases from J, the junction contained 6 bases not matched to a gene. Germline CDR1 and CDR2: SEHNR and FQNEAQ (reference sequence). The CDR3 runs 15 residues. The CDR3, as DNA: TGTGCCAGCAGCTGGACAGGGGGCGTAGAGTCACCCCTCCACTTT. Translating it yields CASSWTGGVESPLHF.

V and J are TRBV10-3 and TRBJ2-2, with 9 bases that match TRBD1. J was trimmed by 6 bases and V by 6 bases; bases with no gene match: 5. Germline V gene data show CDR1 as ENHRY and CDR2 as SYGVKD. CDR3 length: 14 amino acids. Written as DNA, the CDR3 is TGTGCCATCAGGAAACAGGGGGCGTCCGGGGAGCTGTTTTTT. Its translation is CAIRKQGASGELFF.

The table lists this clone with a count of one. The rearrangement links TRBV28 to TRBJ2-7, with 7 nucleotides matching TRBD1. The V gene's germline CDR1 is MDHEN and CDR2 SYDVKM. The V segment lost 5 bases and the J segment 1 base; nucleotides outside the gene matches: 2. This CDR3 contains 13 residues. The CDR3 DNA is TGTGCCAGCAGTCCGGGACAGTCCTACGAGCAGTACTTC. Translating gives CASSPGQSYEQYF. Full variable domain (rest looked up from reference TRBV28 and TRBJ2-7): DVKVTQSSRYLVKRTGEKVFLECVQDMDHENMFWYRQDPGLGLRLIYFSYDVKMKEKGDIPEGYSVSREKKERFSLILESASTNQTSMYLCASSPGQSYEQYFGPGTRLTVT.

The chain links TRBV5-6 to TRBJ2-2; the D gene is possibly TRBD2 (5 bases). The CDR3 loop spans 15 amino acids. CDR1 SGHDT and CDR2 YYEEEE come from the germline V gene. V was trimmed by 0 bases and J by 4 bases, leaving 10 bases between them. For the CDR3, the DNA is TGTGCCAGCAGCTTGGGGTCCGGGGTCACCGGGGAGCTGTTTTTT. Translated: CASSLGSGVTGELFF.

The chain joins TRBV11-2 to TRBJ2-5; 10 bases are a match to TRBD1. Germline CDR1 is SGHAT and CDR2 is FQNNGV. Trimming took 1 base from V and 5 from J; bases not matched to a gene: 4. The CDR3 runs to 15 residues. CDR3 protein: CASSLGQGAVETQYF. Written as DNA, the CDR3 is TGTGCCAGCAGCTTAGGACAGGGGGCCGTGGAGACCCAGTACTTC.

The sample holds one count of this clone. The J gene is TRBJ2-3, the V gene TRBV2; D perhaps matches TRBD2 (5 bases). V lost 7 bases, J lost 2 bases, and 13 bases lay in between. This CDR3 spans 14 amino acids. Looked up from germline, CDR1 is SNHLY and CDR2 is FYNNEI. The CDR3 protein is CASKSGLLTDTQYF. In DNA, the CDR3 is TGTGCCAGCAAGAGCGGCCTTCTCACAGATACGCAGTATTTT.

This clone occurred once. The chain recombines TRBV5-4 with TRBJ1-1; D not resolved. V was pared by 2 bases and J by 8 bases, with 16 bases between. Germline loops: CDR1 SGHNT, CDR2 YYREEE (reference sequence). CDR3 length equals 14 residues. CDR3 bases: TGTGCCAGCAGCTTCCCCGGACGTCCAAAAGAAGCTTTCTTT. This codes for CASSFPGRPKEAFF.

V usage is TRBV10-3 and J usage is TRBJ1-1; possible D gene TRBD1, 5 bases. The ends were cut back, 8 bases at V and 4 bases at J, with 8 bases in the middle. In germline, CDR1 is ENHRY, CDR2 SYGVKD. The CDR3 length is 11 residues. The CDR3 DNA reads as TGTGCCATCGGTCAGGGCACTGAAGCTTTCTTT. The encoded protein is CAIGQGTEAFF.

V is TRBV28 and J is TRBJ1-2; maybe TRBD1 (6 bases). CDR1 is MDHEN, CDR2 SYDVKM, per germline. The CDR3 is 15 amino acids. V dropped 7 bases and J dropped 1 base, with 16 bases sitting between them. CDR3 residues: CASKTHKGVNYGYTF. The CDR3 region has the DNA TGTGCCAGCAAAACCCACAAGGGGGTTAACTATGGCTACACCTTC.

In this sample, this clone turned up once. This sequence joins TRBV6-5 and TRBJ2-1, with D hard to call. Looked up from germline, CDR1 is MNHEY and CDR2 is SVGAGI. V was trimmed by 7 bases and J by 4 bases, leaving 17 bases between them. CDR3 length: 15 residues. The CDR3 DNA follows: TGTGCCAGCATTCCAACCCCTTTTCTTTACAATGAGCAGTTCTTC. Amino acid sequence: CASIPTPFLYNEQFF.